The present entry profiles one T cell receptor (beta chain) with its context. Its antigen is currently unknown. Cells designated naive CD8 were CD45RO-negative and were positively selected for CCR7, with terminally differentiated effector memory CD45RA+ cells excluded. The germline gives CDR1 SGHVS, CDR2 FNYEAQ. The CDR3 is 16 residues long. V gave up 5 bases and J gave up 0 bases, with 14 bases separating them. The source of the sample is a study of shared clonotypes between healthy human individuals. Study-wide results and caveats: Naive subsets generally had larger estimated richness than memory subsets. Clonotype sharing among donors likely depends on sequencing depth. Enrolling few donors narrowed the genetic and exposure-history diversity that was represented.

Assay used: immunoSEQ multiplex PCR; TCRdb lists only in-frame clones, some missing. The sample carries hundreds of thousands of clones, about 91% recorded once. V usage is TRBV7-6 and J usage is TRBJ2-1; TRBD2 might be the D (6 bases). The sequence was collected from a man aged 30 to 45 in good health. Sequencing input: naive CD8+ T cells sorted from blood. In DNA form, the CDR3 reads TGTGCCAGCAGCCTAACAGTCGGGAGCTCCTACAATGAGCAGTTCTTC. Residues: CASSLTVGSSYNEQFF.